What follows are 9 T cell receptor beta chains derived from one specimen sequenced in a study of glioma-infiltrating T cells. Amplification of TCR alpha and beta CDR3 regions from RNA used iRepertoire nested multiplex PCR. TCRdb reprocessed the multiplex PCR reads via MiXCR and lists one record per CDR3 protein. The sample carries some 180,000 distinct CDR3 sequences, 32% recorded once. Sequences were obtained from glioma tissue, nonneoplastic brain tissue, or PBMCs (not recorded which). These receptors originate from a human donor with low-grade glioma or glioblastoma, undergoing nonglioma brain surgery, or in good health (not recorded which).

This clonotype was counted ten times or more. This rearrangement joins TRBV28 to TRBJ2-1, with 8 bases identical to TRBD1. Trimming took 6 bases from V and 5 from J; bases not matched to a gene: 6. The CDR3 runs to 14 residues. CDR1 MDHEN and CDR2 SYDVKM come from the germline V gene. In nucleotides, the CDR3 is TGTGCCAGCAGCGGACAGGGTAAAGACAATGAGCAGTTCTTC. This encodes CASSGQGKDNEQFF. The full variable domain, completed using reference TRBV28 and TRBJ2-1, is DVKVTQSSRYLVKRTGEKVFLECVQDMDHENMFWYRQDPGLGLRLIYFSYDVKMKEKGDIPEGYSVSREKKERFSLILESASTNQTSMYLCASSGQGKDNEQFFGPGTRLTVL.

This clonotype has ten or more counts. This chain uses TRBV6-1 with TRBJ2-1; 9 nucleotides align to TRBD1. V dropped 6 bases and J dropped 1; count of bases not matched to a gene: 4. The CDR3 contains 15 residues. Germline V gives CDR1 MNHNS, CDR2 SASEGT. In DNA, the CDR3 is TGTGCCAGCAGCCGGGACAGGGAATCCTACAATGAGCAGTTCTTC. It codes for CASSRDRESYNEQFF.

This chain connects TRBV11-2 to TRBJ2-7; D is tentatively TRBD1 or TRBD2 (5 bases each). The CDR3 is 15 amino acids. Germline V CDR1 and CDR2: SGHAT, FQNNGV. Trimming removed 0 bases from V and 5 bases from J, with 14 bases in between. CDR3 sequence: CASSLEGVRRNEQYF. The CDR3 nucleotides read TGTGCCAGCAGCTTAGAGGGGGTGAGGCGGAACGAGCAGTACTTC.

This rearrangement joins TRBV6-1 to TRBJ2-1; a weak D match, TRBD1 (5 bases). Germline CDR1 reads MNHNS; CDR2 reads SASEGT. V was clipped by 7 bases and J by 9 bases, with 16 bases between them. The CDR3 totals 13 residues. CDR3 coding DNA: TGTGCCAGCATCAGGGTGGCCGGTGGTGAGCAGTTCTTC. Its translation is CASIRVAGGEQFF.

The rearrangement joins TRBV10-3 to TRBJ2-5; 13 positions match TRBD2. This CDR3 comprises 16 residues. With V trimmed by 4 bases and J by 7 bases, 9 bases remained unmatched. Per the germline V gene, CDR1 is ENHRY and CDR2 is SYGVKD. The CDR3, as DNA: TGTGCCATCAGTGCCTCGACTAGCGGGAGGCTGGGGACCCAGTACTTC. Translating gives CAISASTSGRLGTQYF.

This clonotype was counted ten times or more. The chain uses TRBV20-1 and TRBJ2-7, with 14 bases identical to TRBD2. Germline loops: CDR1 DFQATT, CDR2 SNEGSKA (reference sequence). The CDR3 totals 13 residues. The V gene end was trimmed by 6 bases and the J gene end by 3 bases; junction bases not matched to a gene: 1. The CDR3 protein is CSAGTSGSYEQYF. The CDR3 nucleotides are TGCAGTGCGGGGACTAGCGGGAGCTACGAGCAGTACTTC.

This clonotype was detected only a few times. This CDR3 reads CSARPSGSTYNEQFF. The CDR3 DNA sequence: TGCAGTGCTAGGCCTAGCGGGAGTACCTACAATGAGCAGTTCTTC. The rearrangement uses TRBV20-1 and TRBJ2-1; 10 bases fit TRBD2. J gave up 2 bases and V 3 bases, and 4 bases lay outside the gene matches. The CDR3 length is 15 residues. The germline V gene has CDR1 DFQATT and CDR2 SNEGSKA (reference sequence).

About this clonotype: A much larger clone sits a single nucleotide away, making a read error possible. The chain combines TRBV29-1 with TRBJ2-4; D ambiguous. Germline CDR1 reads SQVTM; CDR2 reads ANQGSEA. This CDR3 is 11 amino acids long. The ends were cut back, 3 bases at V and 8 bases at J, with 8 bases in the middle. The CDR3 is CSVDTVDIQYF. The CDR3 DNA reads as TGCAGCGTTGATACAGTGGACATTCAGTACTTC.

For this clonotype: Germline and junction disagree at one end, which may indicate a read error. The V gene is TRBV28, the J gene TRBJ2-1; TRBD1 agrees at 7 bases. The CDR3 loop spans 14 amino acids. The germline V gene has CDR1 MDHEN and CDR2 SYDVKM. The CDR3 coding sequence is TGTGCCAGCAGTTTAAGACAGGGAGTTAATGAGAAGTCCTTC. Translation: CASSLRQGVNEKSF. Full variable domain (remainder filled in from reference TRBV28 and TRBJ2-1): DVKVTQSSRYLVKRTGEKVFLECVQDMDHENMFWYRQDPGLGLRLIYFSYDVKMKEKGDIPEGYSVSREKKERFSLILESASTNQTSMYLCASSLRQGVNEKSFGPGTRLTVL.